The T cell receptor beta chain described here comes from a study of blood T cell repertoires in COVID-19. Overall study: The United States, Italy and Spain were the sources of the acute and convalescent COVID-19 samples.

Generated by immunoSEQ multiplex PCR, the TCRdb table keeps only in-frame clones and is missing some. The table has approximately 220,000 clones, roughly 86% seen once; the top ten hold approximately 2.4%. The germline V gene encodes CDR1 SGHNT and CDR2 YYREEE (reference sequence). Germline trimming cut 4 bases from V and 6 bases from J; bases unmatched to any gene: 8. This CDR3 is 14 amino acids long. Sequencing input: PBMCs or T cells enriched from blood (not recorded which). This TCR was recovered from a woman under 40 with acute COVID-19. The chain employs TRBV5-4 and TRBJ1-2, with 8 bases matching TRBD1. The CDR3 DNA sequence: TGTGCCAGCAGCAGACAGGGGCAAGCGGATGGCTACACCTTC. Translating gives CASSRQGQADGYTF.